This entry lists 27 T cell receptor beta chains sequenced from one sample in a study of cytomegalovirus exposure and HLA in healthy donors. PCR amplification relied on 60 Vbeta primers (plus 13 Jbeta primers). The protocol was immunoSEQ multiplex PCR, while the TCRdb copy is restricted to in-frame clones and leaves out a portion. The repertoire includes 100,000 to 150,000 clones, 60% to 85% of them detected once, and 1.5% sits in the top ten. The source material was PBMCs. The origin of the receptors is a woman in her late teens or twenties in good health and CMV-seronegative.

This clone was seen more than once but under ten times. This chain links TRBV7-2 with TRBJ1-1; D gene unclear. Germline assignment: CDR1 SGHTA and CDR2 FQGNSA. The CDR3 runs 13 residues. The V and J ends lost 3 bases and 1 base respectively, with 6 bases between them. The CDR3 here is CASSFGSNTEAFF. CDR3 coding DNA: TGTGCCAGCAGCTTCGGGTCGAACACTGAAGCTTTCTTT.

The chain couples TRBV2 to TRBJ1-5; 9 positions agree with TRBD1. The V gene's germline CDR1 is SNHLY and CDR2 FYNNEI. After removal of 8 bases from V and 3 bases from J, the junction contained 5 bases not matched to a gene. The CDR3 runs to 14 residues. The CDR3 here is CASAEQGANQPQHF. Here the CDR3 DNA reads TGTGCCAGCGCTGAACAGGGGGCCAATCAGCCCCAGCATTTT.

The rearrangement joins TRBV19 to TRBJ2-1; a weak D match, TRBD1 (5 bases). V was cut by 3 bases and J by 0 bases, with 12 bases left in between. The CDR3 length is 16 residues. Per the germline V gene, CDR1 is LNHDA and CDR2 is SQIVND (reference sequence). The CDR3 here is CASSILRQGSYNEQFF. The CDR3 nucleotides are TGTGCCAGTAGTATCTTGCGGCAGGGCTCCTACAATGAGCAGTTCTTC.

V gene TRBV5-4 combines with J gene TRBJ1-2; 9 bases align to TRBD1. The CDR3 spans 13 residues. The germline CDR1 and CDR2 sequences are SGHNT and YYREEE (reference sequence). V lost 4 bases and J lost 6; bases outside the gene matches: 4. The CDR3 is CASSAGQGHGYTF. For the CDR3, the DNA is TGTGCCAGCAGCGCGGGACAGGGCCATGGCTACACCTTC. The full variable domain, its missing parts supplied by reference TRBV5-4 and TRBJ1-2, is ETGVTQSPTHLIKTRGQQVTLRCSSQSGHNTVSWYQQALGQGPQFIFQYYREEENGRGNFPPRFSGLQFPNYSSELNVNALELDDSALYLCASSAGQGHGYTFGSGTRLTVV.

The chain is built from TRBV25-1 and TRBJ1-2, with 9 bases that match TRBD1. After removal of 6 bases from V and 3 bases from J, the junction contained 8 bases not matched to a gene. In germline, CDR1 is MGHDK, CDR2 SYGVNS. There are 15 residues in the CDR3. DNA of the CDR3: TGTGCCAGCAGCGGGGAGGGACAGGGAGACTATGGCTACACCTTC. It yields the protein CASSGEGQGDYGYTF.

CDR3 in amino acids: CASSPTTLNTEAFF. As DNA, the CDR3 is TGTGCCAGCAGCCCCACTACTTTGAACACTGAAGCTTTCTTT. J is TRBJ1-1 and V is TRBV7-9; D call uncertain. Germline V gives CDR1 SEHNR, CDR2 FQNEAQ (reference sequence). The V gene lost 5 bases and the J gene lost 0 bases, with 10 bases spanning the gap. CDR3 length: 14 residues.

The V gene is TRBV2, the J gene TRBJ1-1; D call uncertain. V was clipped by 6 bases and J by 0 bases, with 17 bases between them. The germline gives CDR1 SNHLY, CDR2 FYNNEI. The CDR3 consists of 16 residues. CDR3 in amino acids: CASRGVREAVNTEAFF. The CDR3 nucleotides read TGTGCCAGCAGGGGAGTAAGGGAGGCAGTGAACACTGAAGCTTTCTTT.

The chain couples TRBV7-7 to TRBJ2-2, with TRBD2 identical over 12 bases. J lost 1 base, V lost 3 bases, and 15 bases had no gene match. CDR3 length: 21 amino acids. Germline loops: CDR1 SSHAT, CDR2 FNYEAQ (reference sequence). The CDR3 nucleotides are TGTGCCAGCAGCTTCCTGGGACAGGGGAGACTAGCGGGGGTGAACACCGGGGAGCTGTTTTTT. It encodes CASSFLGQGRLAGVNTGELFF.

The chain couples TRBV27 to TRBJ2-4; 8 positions agree with TRBD1. Germline V CDR1 and CDR2: MNHEY, SMNVEV (reference sequence). V trimming: 5 bases; J trimming: 0 bases; junction bases outside the gene matches: 15. This CDR3 is built from 19 residues. Here the CDR3 reads CASSPQGAEPHLAKNIQYF. The CDR3 nucleotides are TGTGCCAGCAGTCCTCAGGGGGCCGAACCTCATTTAGCCAAAAACATTCAGTACTTC.

V usage is TRBV11-3 and J usage is TRBJ1-5; 7 bases align to TRBD1. The junction had 2 bases not matched to a gene; V was cut back by 3 bases and J by 0 bases. Germline CDR1 and CDR2: SGHNT and YENEEA. The CDR3 extends over 15 amino acids. The CDR3 DNA follows: TGTGCCAGCAGCTTGGACAGGAGTAGCAATCAGCCCCAGCATTTT. Its translation: CASSLDRSSNQPQHF.

This clone was seen a single time. The rearrangement links TRBV4-1 to TRBJ1-2; 8 bases match TRBD1. After removal of 5 bases from V and 2 bases from J, the junction contained 4 bases not matched to a gene. This CDR3 region has 14 residues. Germline lookup yields CDR1 MGHRA and CDR2 YSYEKL. The CDR3 sequence is CASSVDRGNYGYTF. CDR3 sequence (DNA): TGCGCCAGCAGCGTCGACAGGGGAAACTATGGCTACACCTTC.

This clone appeared a single time. The rearrangement links TRBV10-2 to TRBJ1-2, with D maybe TRBD1 (6 bases). The CDR3 is 13 residues long. The germline V gene encodes CDR1 WSHSY and CDR2 SAAADI. Trimming removed 3 bases at V and 4 bases at J, with 9 bases between. The CDR3 DNA sequence: TGCGCCAGCAGTGACCGGGACACCTATGGCTACACCTTC. Its protein product is CASSDRDTYGYTF.

The chain joins TRBV2 to TRBJ2-1; 12 nucleotides match TRBD2. The CDR3 length is 14 residues. Trimming took 5 bases from V and 9 from J; bases not matched to a gene: 5. Germline V gives CDR1 SNHLY, CDR2 FYNNEI. The CDR3 bases are TGTGCCAGCAGTCCTAGCGGGAGGGTAGCTGAGCAGTTCTTC. It yields the protein CASSPSGRVAEQFF.

This sequence joins TRBV4-1 and TRBJ2-2; D is perhaps TRBD2 (6 bases). CDR3 length equals 15 residues. V was trimmed by 0 bases and J by 7 bases, leaving 12 bases between them. Per the germline V gene, CDR1 is MGHRA and CDR2 is YSYEKL. In DNA, the CDR3 is TGCGCCAGCAGCCAAGAACTAGCAGGCGGCGGGGAGCTGTTTTTT. As protein: CASSQELAGGGELFF.

As for this clone: Other DNA sequences within the sample encode an identical CDR3. The V and J genes are TRBV7-9 and TRBJ1-5; TRBD1 matches at 9 bases. The V gene end was trimmed by 5 bases and the J gene end by 7 bases; junction bases not matched to a gene: 6. Germline values: CDR1 SEHNR, CDR2 FQNEAQ (reference sequence). The CDR3 length is 14 residues. The CDR3 bases are TGTGCCAGCAGCCTGGGACAGGGCGGCCAGCCCCAGCATTTT. The encoded protein is CASSLGQGGQPQHF. Filled out from reference TRBV7-9 and TRBJ1-5, the complete variable domain reads DTGVSQNPRHKITKRGQNVTFRCDPISEHNRLYWYRQTLGQGPEFLTYFQNEAQLEKSRLLSDRFSAERPKGSFSTLEIQRTEQGDSAMYLCASSLGQGGQPQHFGDGTRLSIL.

This chain connects TRBV4-1 to TRBJ2-6, with TRBD2 identical over 10 bases. The CDR3 extends over 19 amino acids. V lost 0 bases and J lost 2; bases outside the gene matches: 7. CDR1 is MGHRA and CDR2 is YSYEKL in the germline V gene. As DNA, the CDR3 is TGCGCCAGCAGCCAAGATCGACTAGCGGGCACCACTGGGGCCAACGTCCTGACTTTC. The encoded protein is CASSQDRLAGTTGANVLTF.

V usage is TRBV16 and J usage is TRBJ1-1, with TRBD1 identical over 8 bases. Per germline, CDR1 KGHSY and CDR2 FQNENV. V trimming: 1 base; J trimming: 1 base; junction bases outside the gene matches: 11. The CDR3 loop spans 18 amino acids. The CDR3 here is CASSQYAGRGPENTEAFF. In DNA, the CDR3 is TGTGCCAGCAGCCAATATGCTGGCAGGGGGCCGGAGAACACTGAAGCTTTCTTT.

This clone was detected only a few times. V and J are TRBV27 and TRBJ2-7, with D tentatively TRBD2 (5 bases). Germline V gene sequence: CDR1 MNHEY, CDR2 SMNVEV (reference sequence). The length of the CDR3 is 13 residues. V lost 5 bases and J 5 bases, leaving 13 bases between the germline ends. The CDR3, as DNA: TGTGCCAGCAGTGGGTGGGGAGATGACGAGCAGTACTTC. It specifies CASSGWGDDEQYF.

Only a few counts were recorded for this clone. The J gene is TRBJ1-1, the V gene TRBV14; 10 bases map to TRBD1. Looked up from germline, CDR1 is SGHDN and CDR2 is FVKESK. The V segment lost 3 bases and the J segment 5 bases; nucleotides outside the gene matches: 12. This CDR3 has 17 residues. Here the CDR3 DNA reads TGTGCCAGCAGCCAGGGACAGGGGAGTAATTGGAAGACTGAAGCTTTCTTT. This gives the protein CASSQGQGSNWKTEAFF.

This chain uses TRBV6-5 with TRBJ2-7; D remains ambiguous. Looked up from germline, CDR1 is MNHEY and CDR2 is SVGAGI. The CDR3 contains 13 residues. V shed 4 bases and J shed 1 base, with 8 bases lying between them. CDR3 loop: CASSFTNSYEQYF. In DNA form, the CDR3 reads TGTGCCAGCAGTTTCACTAATTCCTACGAGCAGTACTTC.

CDR3 sequence reads: CASSRPGLAGPIQFF. CDR3 nucleotides: TGTGCCAGCAGCCGGCCGGGACTAGCGGGACCAATCCAGTTCTTC. The chain recombines TRBV7-9 with TRBJ2-1, with TRBD2 identical over 13 bases. The CDR3 length is 15 residues. Germline V gene sequence: CDR1 SEHNR, CDR2 FQNEAQ (reference sequence). V lost 5 bases and J lost 13; bases outside the gene matches: 11.

This sequence joins TRBV15 and TRBJ2-3; 8 positions agree with TRBD1. This CDR3 is built from 16 residues. After removal of 3 bases from V and 2 bases from J, the junction contained 7 bases not matched to a gene. The germline V gene encodes CDR1 LNHNV and CDR2 YYDKDF (reference sequence). CDR3 in DNA: TGTGCCACCAGCAGCGCCCAGGGGGCGAACACAGATACGCAGTATTTT. It is translated as CATSSAQGANTDTQYF. Full variable domain (outside the CDR3, taken from reference TRBV15 and TRBJ2-3): DAMVIQNPRYQVTQFGKPVTLSCSQTLNHNVMYWYQQKSSQAPKLLFHYYDKDFNNEADTPDNFQSRRPNTSFCFLDIRSPGLGDTAMYLCATSSAQGANTDTQYFGPGTRLTVL.

The rearrangement uses TRBV30 and TRBJ1-2; TRBD1 is a possible D gene (6 bases). This CDR3 is 15 amino acids long. V was shortened by 2 bases and J by 4 bases, with 17 bases between the two germline ends. Germline values: CDR1 GTSNPN, CDR2 SVGIG (reference sequence). The CDR3 here is CAWSPPGHWGYGYTF. CDR3 bases: TGTGCCTGGAGTCCCCCGGGACATTGGGGCTATGGCTACACCTTC.

The chain is built from TRBV14 and TRBJ2-7, with 12 positions matching TRBD2. CDR3 length: 12 amino acids. J lost 12 bases, V lost 5 bases, and 5 bases had no gene match. Per germline, CDR1 SGHDN and CDR2 FVKESK. CDR3 amino acids: CASSSSGRAAYF. CDR3 nucleotides: TGTGCCAGCAGCTCTAGCGGGAGGGCCGCGTACTTC.

The V gene is TRBV2, the J gene TRBJ1-5; 7 bases are shared with TRBD1. The CDR3 loop spans 14 amino acids. V shed 5 bases, J shed 9 bases, and the junction held 10 bases outside the gene matches. Germline CDR1 and CDR2: SNHLY and FYNNEI. The CDR3 DNA reads TGTGCCAGCAGTCCTGAGGGGGCGGGACTGCCCCAGCATTTT. It specifies CASSPEGAGLPQHF.

V is TRBV9 and J is TRBJ2-1; D is perhaps TRBD2 (6 bases). Germline values: CDR1 SGDLS, CDR2 YYNGEE. CDR3 length: 15 residues. V gave up 0 bases and J gave up 2 bases, with 9 bases separating them. The CDR3, as DNA: TGTGCCAGCAGCGTAGACAGCGGGCCCTACAATGAGCAGTTCTTC. Encoded protein: CASSVDSGPYNEQFF.

The chain combines TRBV7-9 with TRBJ2-1, with 7 bases fitting TRBD2. Per the germline V gene, CDR1 is SEHNR and CDR2 is FQNEAQ (reference sequence). J gave up 9 bases and V 7 bases, and 9 bases lay outside the gene matches. This CDR3 region has 13 residues. Here the CDR3 DNA reads TGTGCCAGCATGGTAACTAGCGTTAGTGAGCAGTTCTTC. This translates into CASMVTSVSEQFF.